Sequencing of this T cell receptor (beta chain) was carried out in a study of blood T cell repertoires in COVID-19. Sequencing used immunoSEQ multiplex PCR; TCRdb keeps in-frame clones, though not all of them. The sample includes 130,000 to 150,000 clones, about 84% of them seen just once. This CDR3 spans 17 amino acids. Germline CDR1 and CDR2: LNHDA and SQIVND (reference sequence). The V and J ends lost 8 bases and 3 bases respectively, with 20 bases between them. The chain employs TRBV19 and TRBJ2-6; D might be TRBD1 (5 bases). The sample was peripheral blood. The TCR comes from a human donor in a cohort sampled during active COVID-19. The CDR3 DNA follows: TGTGCCAGTGGAAGACAGATCCCCCCTCTTGGGGCCAACGTCCTGACTTTC. It codes for CASGRQIPPLGANVLTF.